The T cell receptor (beta chain) under discussion was sequenced for a study of T cell responses to AZD1222 COVID-19 vaccine. Study outcomes and limitations: Donors were largely white British and mainly female; clonal diversity was possibly underestimated. CD4 TCRs linked to vaccination spanned spike, dominating at 160-218 and 743-854. Targeting of unmutated variant regions was reportedly seen in nearly half of spike-specific TCRs.

To note about this clone: The antigen is not known.

TCRdb's copy holds only in-frame clones and misses some; the assay was immunoSEQ multiplex PCR. Of around 150,000 clones listed, 91% are singletons. The CDR3 contains 17 residues. Trimming removed 0 bases from V and 0 bases from J; junction bases left unmatched: 6. The germline CDR1 and CDR2 sequences are SGHNT and YYREEE (reference sequence). The V call is TRBV5-4, the J call TRBJ2-4; 7 bases are shared with TRBD1. The starting material was peripheral blood, obtained 28 days after the second dose of the MenACWY control vaccine. The TCR originated in an adult who received the MenACWY meningococcal vaccine as a control. CDR3 loop: CASSLVGGGGAKNIQYF. The CDR3 DNA follows: TGTGCCAGCAGCTTGGTAGGGGGCGGAGGAGCCAAAAACATTCAGTACTTC.